This T cell receptor beta chain is drawn from a study of blood T cell repertoires in COVID-19. Study-level background: Italy, Spain and the United States were the sources of the convalescent and acute COVID-19 samples. PBMCs, B-cell-depleted T cells, or T cells were the source of the cDNA or gDNA that made up the material.

Authors' methods: Amplification of reference gene primers provided the estimated nucleated cell counts. Repertoires were generated with immunoSEQ multiplex PCR, while TCRdb's copy carries only in-frame clones and drops some. Clone size and V and J calls were adopted from that table, with D and trimming inferred from the DNA. The sample has about 73,000 clones, roughly 84% seen once. The CDR3 is 20 amino acids. Germline values: CDR1 LNHNV, CDR2 YYDKDF (reference sequence). J gave up 2 bases and V 0 bases, and 10 bases lay outside the gene matches. The sample taken for sequencing was peripheral blood. This TCR was recovered from a man older than 75 with active or convalescent COVID-19. The gene calls are TRBV15 and TRBJ2-2, with 12 bases fitting TRBD2. For the CDR3, the DNA is TGTGCCACCAGCAGAGATCTCTTGACTAGCGGGAGATCCAACACCGGGGAGCTGTTTTTT. This sequence encodes CATSRDLLTSGRSNTGELFF.